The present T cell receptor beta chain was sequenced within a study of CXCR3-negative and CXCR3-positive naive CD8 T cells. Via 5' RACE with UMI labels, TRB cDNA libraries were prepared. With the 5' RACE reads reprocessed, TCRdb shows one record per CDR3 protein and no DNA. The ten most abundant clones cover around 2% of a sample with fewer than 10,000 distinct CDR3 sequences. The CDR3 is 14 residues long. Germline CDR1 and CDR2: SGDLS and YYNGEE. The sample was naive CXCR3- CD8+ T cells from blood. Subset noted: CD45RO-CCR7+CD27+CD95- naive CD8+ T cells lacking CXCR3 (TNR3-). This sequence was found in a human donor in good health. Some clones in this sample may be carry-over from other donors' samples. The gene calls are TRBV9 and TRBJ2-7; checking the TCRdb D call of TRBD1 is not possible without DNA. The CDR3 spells CASSAGSTTYEQYF.